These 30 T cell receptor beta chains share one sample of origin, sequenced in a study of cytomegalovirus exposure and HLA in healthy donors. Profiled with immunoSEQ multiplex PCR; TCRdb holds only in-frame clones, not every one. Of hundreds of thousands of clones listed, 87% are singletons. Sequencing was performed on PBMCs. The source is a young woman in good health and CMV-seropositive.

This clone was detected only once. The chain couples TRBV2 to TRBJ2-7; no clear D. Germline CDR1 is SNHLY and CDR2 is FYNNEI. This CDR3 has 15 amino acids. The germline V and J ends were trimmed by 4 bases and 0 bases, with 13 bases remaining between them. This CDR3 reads CASSGIALGSYEQYF. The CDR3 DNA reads TGTGCCAGCAGTGGGATAGCTCTGGGCTCCTACGAGCAGTACTTC.

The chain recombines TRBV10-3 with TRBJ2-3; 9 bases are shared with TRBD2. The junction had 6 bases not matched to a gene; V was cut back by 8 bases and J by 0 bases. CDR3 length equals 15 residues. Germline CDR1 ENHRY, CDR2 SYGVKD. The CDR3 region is CAIRPSGVSTDTQYF. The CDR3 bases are TGTGCCATCCGCCCTAGCGGGGTTAGCACAGATACGCAGTATTTT.

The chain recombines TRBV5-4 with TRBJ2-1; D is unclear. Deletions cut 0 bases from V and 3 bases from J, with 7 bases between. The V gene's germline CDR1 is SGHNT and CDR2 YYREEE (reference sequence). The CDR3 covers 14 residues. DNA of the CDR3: TGTGCCAGCAGCTTGGAAGCAGGCTACAATGAGCAGTTCTTC. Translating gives CASSLEAGYNEQFF.

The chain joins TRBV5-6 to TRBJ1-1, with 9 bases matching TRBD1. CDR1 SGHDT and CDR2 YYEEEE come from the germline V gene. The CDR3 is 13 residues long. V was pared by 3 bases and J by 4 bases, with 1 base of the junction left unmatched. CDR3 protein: CASSSTGGTEAFF. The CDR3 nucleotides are TGTGCCAGCAGCTCGACAGGGGGCACTGAAGCTTTCTTT. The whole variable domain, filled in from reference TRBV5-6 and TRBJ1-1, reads DAGVTQSPTHLIKTRGQQVTLRCSPKSGHDTVSWYQQALGQGPQFIFQYYEEEERQRGNFPDRFSGHQFPNYSSELNVNALLLGDSALYLCASSSTGGTEAFFGQGTRLTVV.

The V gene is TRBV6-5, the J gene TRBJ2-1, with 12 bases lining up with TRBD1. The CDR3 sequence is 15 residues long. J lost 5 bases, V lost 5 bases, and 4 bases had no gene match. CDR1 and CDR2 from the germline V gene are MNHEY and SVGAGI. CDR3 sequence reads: CASSRDRGRNNEQFF. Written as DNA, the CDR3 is TGTGCCAGCAGTCGGGACAGGGGGCGCAACAATGAGCAGTTCTTC.

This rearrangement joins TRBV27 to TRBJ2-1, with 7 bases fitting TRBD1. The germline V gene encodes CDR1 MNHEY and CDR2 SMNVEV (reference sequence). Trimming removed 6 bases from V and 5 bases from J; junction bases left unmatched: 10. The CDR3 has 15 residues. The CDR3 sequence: CASSRTGQYNNEQFF. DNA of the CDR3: TGTGCCAGCAGCCGAACGGGACAGTATAACAATGAGCAGTTCTTC.

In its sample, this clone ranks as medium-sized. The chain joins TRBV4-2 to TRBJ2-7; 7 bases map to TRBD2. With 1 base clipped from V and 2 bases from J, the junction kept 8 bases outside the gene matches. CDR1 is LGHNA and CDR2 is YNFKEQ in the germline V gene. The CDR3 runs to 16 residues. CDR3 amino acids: CASSQADSGQPYEQYF. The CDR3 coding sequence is TGTGCCAGCAGCCAAGCCGATAGCGGGCAACCCTACGAGCAGTACTTC.

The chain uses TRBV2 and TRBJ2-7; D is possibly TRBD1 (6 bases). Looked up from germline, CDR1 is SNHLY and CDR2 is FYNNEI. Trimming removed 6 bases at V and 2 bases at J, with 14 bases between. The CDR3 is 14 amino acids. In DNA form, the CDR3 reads TGTGCCAGCAGACCCCGGGACACGGCCTACGAGCAGTACTTC. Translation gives CASRPRDTAYEQYF.

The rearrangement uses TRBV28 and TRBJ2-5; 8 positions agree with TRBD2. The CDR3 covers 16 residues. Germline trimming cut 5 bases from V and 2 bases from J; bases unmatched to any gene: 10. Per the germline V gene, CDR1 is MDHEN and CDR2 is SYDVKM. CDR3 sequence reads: CASSQQAGVVQETQYF. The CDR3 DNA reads TGTGCCAGCAGTCAACAAGCGGGAGTGGTTCAAGAGACCCAGTACTTC.

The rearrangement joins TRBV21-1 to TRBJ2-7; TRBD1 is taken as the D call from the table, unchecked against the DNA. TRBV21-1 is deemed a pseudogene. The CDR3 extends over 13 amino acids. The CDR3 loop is CASSGQDCDEQYF. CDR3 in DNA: TGTGCCAGCAGCGGGCAGGATTGCGACGAGCAGTACTTC.

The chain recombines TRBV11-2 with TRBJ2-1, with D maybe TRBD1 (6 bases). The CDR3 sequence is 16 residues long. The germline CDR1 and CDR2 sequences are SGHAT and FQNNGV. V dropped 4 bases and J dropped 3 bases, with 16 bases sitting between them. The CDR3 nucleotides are TGTGCCAGCAGCTCCTACGCCGGGACAAACTACAATGAGCAGTTCTTC. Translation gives CASSSYAGTNYNEQFF.

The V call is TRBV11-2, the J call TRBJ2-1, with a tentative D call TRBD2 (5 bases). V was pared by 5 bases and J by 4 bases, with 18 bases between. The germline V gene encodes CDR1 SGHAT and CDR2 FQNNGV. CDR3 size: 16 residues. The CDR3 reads CASSPLRGPRYNEQFF. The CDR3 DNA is TGTGCCAGCAGCCCCCTCAGAGGGCCTAGGTACAATGAGCAGTTCTTC.

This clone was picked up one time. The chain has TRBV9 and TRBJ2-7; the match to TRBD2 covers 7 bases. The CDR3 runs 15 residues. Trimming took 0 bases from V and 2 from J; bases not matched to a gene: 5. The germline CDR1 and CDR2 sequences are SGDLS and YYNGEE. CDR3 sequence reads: CASSVGLAVTYEQYF. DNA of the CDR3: TGTGCCAGCAGCGTAGGTCTAGCGGTGACCTACGAGCAGTACTTC. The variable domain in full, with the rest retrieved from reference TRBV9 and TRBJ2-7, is DSGVTQTPKHLITATGQRVTLRCSPRSGDLSVYWYQQSLDQGLQFLIQYYNGEERAKGNILERFSAQQFPDLHSELNLSSLELGDSALYFCASSVGLAVTYEQYFGPGTRLTVT.

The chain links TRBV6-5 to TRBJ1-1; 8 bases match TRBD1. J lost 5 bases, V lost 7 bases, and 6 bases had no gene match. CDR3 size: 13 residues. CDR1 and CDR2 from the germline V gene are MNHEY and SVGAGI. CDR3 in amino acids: CASTRTGTTEAFF. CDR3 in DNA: TGTGCCAGCACCCGGACAGGGACAACTGAAGCTTTCTTT.

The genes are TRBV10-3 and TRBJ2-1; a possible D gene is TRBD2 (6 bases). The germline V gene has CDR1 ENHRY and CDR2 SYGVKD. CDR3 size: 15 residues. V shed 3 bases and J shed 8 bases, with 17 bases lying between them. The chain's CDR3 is CAISDGREKSYEQFF. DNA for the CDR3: TGTGCCATCAGTGACGGCCGGGAGAAAAGCTATGAGCAGTTCTTC.

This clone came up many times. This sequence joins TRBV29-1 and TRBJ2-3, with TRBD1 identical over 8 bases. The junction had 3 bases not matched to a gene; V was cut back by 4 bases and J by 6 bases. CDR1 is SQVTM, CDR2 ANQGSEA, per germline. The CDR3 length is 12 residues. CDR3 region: CSVGQGADTQYF. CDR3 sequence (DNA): TGCAGCGTTGGGCAGGGGGCGGATACGCAGTATTTT.

CDR3 DNA: TGTGCCAGCAGTGAAAGTCGGAGATCGCTAGGGGGAGTAGGAGCGAGAGAGACCCAGTACTTC. Translated: CASSESRRSLGGVGARETQYF. The V call is TRBV6-1, the J call TRBJ2-5, with a weak D call TRBD1 (6 bases). CDR1 is MNHNS, CDR2 SASEGT, per germline. CDR3 length: 21 amino acids. Trimming pared 2 bases from V and 4 bases from J, leaving 32 bases between.

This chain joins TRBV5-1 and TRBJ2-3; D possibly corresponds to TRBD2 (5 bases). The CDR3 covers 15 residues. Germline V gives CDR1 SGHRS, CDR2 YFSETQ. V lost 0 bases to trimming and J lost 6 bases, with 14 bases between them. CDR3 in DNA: TGCGCCAGCAGCTTGGGAGACGGAGGTCGGGATACGCAGTATTTT. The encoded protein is CASSLGDGGRDTQYF.

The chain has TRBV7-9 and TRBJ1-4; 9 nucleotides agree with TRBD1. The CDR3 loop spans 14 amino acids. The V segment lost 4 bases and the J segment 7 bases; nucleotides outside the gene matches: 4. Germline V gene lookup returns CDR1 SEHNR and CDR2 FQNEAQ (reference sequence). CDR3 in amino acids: CASSWGQGSEKLFF. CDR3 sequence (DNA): TGTGCCAGCAGCTGGGGACAGGGAAGTGAAAAACTGTTTTTT.

CDR3: CASSSPGLAYTDTQYF. The CDR3 bases are TGTGCCAGCAGCTCCCCGGGACTAGCGTACACAGATACGCAGTATTTT. V is TRBV5-4 and J is TRBJ2-3; TRBD2 matches 10 bases. The ends lost 3 bases at V and 2 bases at J; junction bases unmatched: 6. This CDR3 contains 16 residues. Germline-derived CDR1 and CDR2 are SGHNT and YYREEE (reference sequence).

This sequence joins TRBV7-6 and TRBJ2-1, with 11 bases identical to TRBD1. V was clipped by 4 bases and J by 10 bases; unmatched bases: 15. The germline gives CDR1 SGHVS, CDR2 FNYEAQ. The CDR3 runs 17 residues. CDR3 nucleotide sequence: TGTGCCAGCAGCTCAGGACAGGGGGCGATGAGCGGCGCCGAGCAGTTCTTC. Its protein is CASSSGQGAMSGAEQFF.

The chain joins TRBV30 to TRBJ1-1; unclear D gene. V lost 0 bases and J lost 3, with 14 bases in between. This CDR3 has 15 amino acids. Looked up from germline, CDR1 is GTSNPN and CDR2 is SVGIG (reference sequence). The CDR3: CAWSVPLGRHTEAFF. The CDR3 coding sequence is TGTGCCTGGAGTGTACCCCTAGGGAGGCACACTGAAGCTTTCTTT. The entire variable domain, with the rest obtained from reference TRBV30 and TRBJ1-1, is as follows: SQTIHQWPATLVQPVGSPLSLECTVEGTSNPNLYWYRQAAGRGLQLLFYSVGIGQISSEVPQNLSASRPQDRQFILSSKKLLLSDSGFYLCAWSVPLGRHTEAFFGQGTRLTVV.

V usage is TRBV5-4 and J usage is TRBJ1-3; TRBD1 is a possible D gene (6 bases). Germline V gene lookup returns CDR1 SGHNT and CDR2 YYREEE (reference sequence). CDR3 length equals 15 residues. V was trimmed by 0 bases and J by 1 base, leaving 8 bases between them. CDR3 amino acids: CASSLDTGSGNTIYF. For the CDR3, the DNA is TGTGCCAGCAGCTTGGACACAGGGTCTGGAAACACCATATATTTT.

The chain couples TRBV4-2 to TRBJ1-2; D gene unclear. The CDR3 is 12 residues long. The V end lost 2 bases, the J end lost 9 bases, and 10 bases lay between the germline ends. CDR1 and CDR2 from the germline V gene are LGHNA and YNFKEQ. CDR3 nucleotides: TGTGCCAGCAGCCAACTCGGGAACCGCTACACCTTC. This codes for CASSQLGNRYTF.

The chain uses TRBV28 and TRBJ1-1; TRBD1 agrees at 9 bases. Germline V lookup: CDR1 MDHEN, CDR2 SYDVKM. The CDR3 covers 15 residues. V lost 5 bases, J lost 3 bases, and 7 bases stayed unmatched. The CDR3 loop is CASSITDRGYTEAFF. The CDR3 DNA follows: TGTGCCAGCAGTATCACGGACAGGGGATACACTGAAGCTTTCTTT.

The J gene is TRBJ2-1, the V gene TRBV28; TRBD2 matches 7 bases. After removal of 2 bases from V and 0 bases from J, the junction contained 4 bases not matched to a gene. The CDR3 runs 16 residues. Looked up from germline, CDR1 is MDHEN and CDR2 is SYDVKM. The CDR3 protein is CASSLRAGASYNEQFF. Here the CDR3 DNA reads TGTGCCAGCAGTTTAAGGGCGGGAGCCTCCTACAATGAGCAGTTCTTC.

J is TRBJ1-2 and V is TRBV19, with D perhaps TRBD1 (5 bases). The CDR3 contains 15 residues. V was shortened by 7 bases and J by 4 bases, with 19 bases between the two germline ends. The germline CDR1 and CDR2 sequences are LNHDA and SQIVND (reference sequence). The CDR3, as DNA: TGTGCCAGTACCCCCAACGGGGGAATAATCTATGGCTACACCTTC. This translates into CASTPNGGIIYGYTF.

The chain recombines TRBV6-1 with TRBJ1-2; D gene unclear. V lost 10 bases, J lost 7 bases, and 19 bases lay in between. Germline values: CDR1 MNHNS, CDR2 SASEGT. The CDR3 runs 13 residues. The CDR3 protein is CANNLPGTRGYTF. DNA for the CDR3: TGTGCCAACAATTTACCGGGAACGCGTGGCTACACCTTC.

Here the CDR3 DNA reads TGCGCCAGCAGCCACAGCCAACGGGGCACTGAAGCTTTCTTT. This codes for CASSHSQRGTEAFF. The V and J genes are TRBV5-1 and TRBJ1-1; D is ambiguous. Per the germline V gene, CDR1 is SGHRS and CDR2 is YFSETQ. Trimming stripped 4 bases from V and 4 bases from J, with 14 bases between. This CDR3 comprises 14 residues.

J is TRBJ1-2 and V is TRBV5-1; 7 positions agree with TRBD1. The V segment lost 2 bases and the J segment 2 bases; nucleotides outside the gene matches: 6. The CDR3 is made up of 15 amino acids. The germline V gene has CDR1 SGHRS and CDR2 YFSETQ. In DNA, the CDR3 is TGCGCCAGCAGCTTATCGTTACAGGGGAACTATGGCTACACCTTC. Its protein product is CASSLSLQGNYGYTF.